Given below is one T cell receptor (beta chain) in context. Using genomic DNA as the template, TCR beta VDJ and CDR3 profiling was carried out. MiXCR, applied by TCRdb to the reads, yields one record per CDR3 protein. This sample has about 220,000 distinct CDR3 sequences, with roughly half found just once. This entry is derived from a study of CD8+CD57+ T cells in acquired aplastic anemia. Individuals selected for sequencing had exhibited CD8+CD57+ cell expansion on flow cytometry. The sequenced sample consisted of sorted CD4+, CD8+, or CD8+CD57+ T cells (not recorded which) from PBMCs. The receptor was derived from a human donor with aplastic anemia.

This CDR3 reads CASSLATDLGQYF. DNA for the CDR3: TGCGCCAGCAGCTTGGCCACTGACCTCGGGCAGTACTTC. This chain uses TRBV5-1 with TRBJ2-7, with D unresolved. Germline CDR1 reads SGHRS; CDR2 reads YFSETQ. CDR3 size: 13 residues. The ends were cut back, 0 bases at V and 9 bases at J, with 13 bases in the middle. The full variable domain, with the rest looked up from reference TRBV5-1 and TRBJ2-7, is KAGVTQTPRYLIKTRGQQVTLSCSPISGHRSVSWYQQTPGQGLQFLFEYFSETQRNKGNFPGRFSGRQFSNSRSEMNVSTLELGDSALYLCASSLATDLGQYFGPGTRLTVT.